This entry concerns a single TCR beta chain. This record comes from a study of shared clonotypes between healthy human individuals. CDR1 is SEHNR, CDR2 FQNEAQ, per germline (reference sequence). This CDR3 is built from 14 residues. V was clipped by 3 bases and J by 6 bases; unmatched bases: 7. In the original processing: From ImmunoSEQ came sequences covering only the junction and carrying no quality scores, so filtering differed. Clones were sequenced by immunoSEQ multiplex PCR, and TCRdb holds only the in-frame ones, with some missing. V, J and clone size reflect that table, while D and trimming were determined from the DNA. The profile shows around 2,000,000 clones, 85% to 95% of them singletons.

The sample consisted of naive CD4+ T cells sorted from blood. Subset denoted: CD45RA+ positively selected. This sequence was found in a man between 18 and 35 years old in good health. J is TRBJ2-7 and V is TRBV7-9; the match to TRBD1 covers 8 bases. The CDR3 spells CASSFAGGSGEQYF. In DNA, the CDR3 is TGTGCCAGCAGCTTTGCAGGGGGCTCCGGCGAGCAGTACTTC.